The 3 T cell receptor beta chains below all came from one sample that was sequenced in a study of blood T cell repertoires in COVID-19. Sequencing was performed with immunoSEQ multiplex PCR; in TCRdb, only in-frame clones are kept and a portion is missing. Among some 210,000 clones listed, approximately 90% were seen once. Input material: peripheral blood. These receptors were taken from a man aged 55 to 69 with COVID-19, enrolled during active disease.

The chain combines TRBV9 with TRBJ1-3; unclear D gene. The CDR3 covers 16 residues. The ends were cut back, 0 bases at V and 0 bases at J, with 10 bases in the middle. Germline assignment: CDR1 SGDLS and CDR2 YYNGEE. The CDR3, as DNA: TGTGCCAGCAGCGTAGGAGGAGGGCGCTCTGGAAACACCATATATTTT. Protein sequence: CASSVGGGRSGNTIYF.

The rearrangement joins TRBV18 to TRBJ1-2; TRBD1 matches at 9 bases. Germline-derived CDR1 and CDR2 are KGHSH and LQKENI. The CDR3 sequence is 18 residues long. Trimming at V came to 5 bases and at J to 4 bases, leaving 17 bases not matched to a gene. The CDR3 sequence: CASSMPGQGETKGYGYTF. The CDR3 DNA reads TGTGCCAGCTCAATGCCGGGACAGGGAGAAACTAAGGGCTATGGCTACACCTTC.

This clone was seen once. The J gene is TRBJ2-1, the V gene TRBV24-1; TRBD2 is a possible D gene (6 bases). This CDR3 is 17 amino acids long. V was pared by 3 bases and J by 4 bases, with 18 bases between. Germline V gene data show CDR1 as KGHDR and CDR2 as SFDVKD. The CDR3: CATSDRQGGREYNEQFF. CDR3 DNA: TGTGCCACCAGTGATCGCCAGGGAGGTAGGGAGTACAATGAGCAGTTCTTC.